These 11 T cell receptor beta chains share one sample of origin, sequenced in a study of PD-1 blockade in mismatch repair-deficient tumors. This table comes from immunoSEQ multiplex PCR, and its TCRdb copy is limited to in-frame clones, with some not included. The table lists about 68,000 clones, roughly 80% of them singletons. The sample was peripheral blood, taken 2 weeks after starting pembrolizumab. The source is an adult with mismatch repair-deficient cancer.

This clone was seen only a few times. Here the CDR3 DNA reads TGTGCCAGTAGTCGACAGGGGGCCAACACTGAAGCTTTCTTT. Its protein product is CASSRQGANTEAFF. V gene TRBV19 combines with J gene TRBJ1-1; TRBD1 matches 10 bases. Per germline, CDR1 LNHDA and CDR2 SQIVND (reference sequence). V lost 5 bases, J lost 2 bases, and 2 bases stayed unmatched. CDR3 size: 14 residues.

This chain joins TRBV7-6 and TRBJ2-3; 9 positions match TRBD2. Germline-derived CDR1 and CDR2 are SGHVS and FNYEAQ. The CDR3 runs to 16 residues. With 4 bases clipped from V and 0 bases from J, the junction kept 5 bases outside the gene matches. This chain's CDR3 is CASSSLAGTSTDTQYF. The CDR3 nucleotides are TGTGCCAGCAGCTCCCTAGCGGGAACTAGCACAGATACGCAGTATTTT.

This chain joins TRBV6-5 and TRBJ2-5, with D hard to call. Trimming left V 5 bases short and J 5 bases short, with 9 bases between. The CDR3 spans 12 residues. Germline V CDR1 and CDR2: MNHEY, SVGAGI. CDR3 nucleotide sequence: TGTGCCAGCAGTATCGGTTCCGAGACCCAGTACTTC. Its translation: CASSIGSETQYF.

The rearrangement links TRBV5-1 to TRBJ2-7; D assignment may be TRBD1 or TRBD2 (7 bases each). CDR3 length: 14 amino acids. Trimming took 4 bases from V and 5 from J, leaving 16 bases between them. Germline-derived CDR1 and CDR2 are SGHRS and YFSETQ. CDR3 amino acids: CASSPIPGGDEQYF. The DNA of the CDR3 is TGCGCCAGCAGCCCGATACCAGGGGGGGACGAGCAGTACTTC.

The chain carries TRBV14 and TRBJ2-1; possible D gene TRBD2, 6 bases. The ends were cut back, 2 bases at V and 6 bases at J, with 11 bases in the middle. CDR1 SGHDN and CDR2 FVKESK come from the germline V gene. The CDR3 is 14 residues long. CDR3 sequence: CASSQFLGGNEQFF. DNA for the CDR3: TGTGCCAGCAGCCAATTCTTGGGGGGCAATGAGCAGTTCTTC.

The J gene is TRBJ1-1, the V gene TRBV19; D may be TRBD1 (6 bases). The CDR3 consists of 15 residues. Germline CDR1 reads LNHDA; CDR2 reads SQIVND (reference sequence). Trimming stripped 3 bases from V and 5 bases from J, with 16 bases between. Here the CDR3 DNA reads TGTGCCAGTAGTATTCCAGGGGCCGGGGGGACTGAAGCTTTCTTT. Translated, it gives CASSIPGAGGTEAFF.

V and J are TRBV5-6 and TRBJ2-1; D is perhaps TRBD2 (6 bases). The germline V and J ends were trimmed by 3 bases and 0 bases, with 16 bases remaining between them. The germline gives CDR1 SGHDT, CDR2 YYEEEE. This CDR3 comprises 17 residues. The DNA of the CDR3 is TGTGCCAGCAGCTGGCCCCGGGGGATGGGCTCCTACAATGAGCAGTTCTTC. It codes for CASSWPRGMGSYNEQFF. The full variable domain, in which reference TRBV5-6 and TRBJ2-1 provide the parts outside the CDR3, is DAGVTQSPTHLIKTRGQQVTLRCSPKSGHDTVSWYQQALGQGPQFIFQYYEEEERQRGNFPDRFSGHQFPNYSSELNVNALLLGDSALYLCASSWPRGMGSYNEQFFGPGTRLTVL.

This clone was seen only a few times. The chain has TRBV19 and TRBJ1-1; D gene unclear. Germline loops: CDR1 LNHDA, CDR2 SQIVND (reference sequence). Deletions cut 4 bases from V and 10 bases from J, with 10 bases between. This CDR3 comprises 11 residues. CDR3 bases: TGTGCCAGTAGTAGTTTTTTTGGAGCTTTCTTT. Its translation: CASSSFFGAFF.

The chain has TRBV7-2 and TRBJ2-2; possibly TRBD2 for D (6 bases). The V end lost 5 bases, the J end lost 6 bases, and 19 bases lay between the germline ends. Germline CDR1 is SGHTA and CDR2 is FQGNSA. The CDR3 runs 16 residues. CDR3 nucleotides: TGTGCCAGCAGCCCCCAGGTAACGGGAGTGCCCGGGGAGCTGTTTTTT. Translated: CASSPQVTGVPGELFF.

The genes are TRBV11-2 and TRBJ2-1, with a possible D match to TRBD1 (6 bases). The V end was cut by 5 bases, the J end by 3 bases, with 11 bases between. This CDR3 region has 14 residues. The germline CDR1 and CDR2 sequences are SGHAT and FQNNGV. DNA of the CDR3: TGTGCCAGCAGCCCGAGGACAGTCTACAATGAGCAGTTCTTC. Translated, it gives CASSPRTVYNEQFF. Combining the CDR3 with reference TRBV11-2 and TRBJ2-1 gives the whole variable domain EAGVAQSPRYKIIEKRQSVAFWCNPISGHATLYWYQQILGQGPKLLIQFQNNGVVDDSQLPKDRFSAERLKGVDSTLKIQPAKLEDSAVYLCASSPRTVYNEQFFGPGTRLTVL.

The chain uses TRBV28 and TRBJ2-6; D uncertain. Trimming left V 7 bases short and J 0 bases short, with 4 bases between. Germline V gene data show CDR1 as MDHEN and CDR2 as SYDVKM. The CDR3 has 13 amino acids. The CDR3, as DNA: TGTGCCAGCAAGCGCTCTGGGGCCAACGTCCTGACTTTC. It yields the protein CASKRSGANVLTF.